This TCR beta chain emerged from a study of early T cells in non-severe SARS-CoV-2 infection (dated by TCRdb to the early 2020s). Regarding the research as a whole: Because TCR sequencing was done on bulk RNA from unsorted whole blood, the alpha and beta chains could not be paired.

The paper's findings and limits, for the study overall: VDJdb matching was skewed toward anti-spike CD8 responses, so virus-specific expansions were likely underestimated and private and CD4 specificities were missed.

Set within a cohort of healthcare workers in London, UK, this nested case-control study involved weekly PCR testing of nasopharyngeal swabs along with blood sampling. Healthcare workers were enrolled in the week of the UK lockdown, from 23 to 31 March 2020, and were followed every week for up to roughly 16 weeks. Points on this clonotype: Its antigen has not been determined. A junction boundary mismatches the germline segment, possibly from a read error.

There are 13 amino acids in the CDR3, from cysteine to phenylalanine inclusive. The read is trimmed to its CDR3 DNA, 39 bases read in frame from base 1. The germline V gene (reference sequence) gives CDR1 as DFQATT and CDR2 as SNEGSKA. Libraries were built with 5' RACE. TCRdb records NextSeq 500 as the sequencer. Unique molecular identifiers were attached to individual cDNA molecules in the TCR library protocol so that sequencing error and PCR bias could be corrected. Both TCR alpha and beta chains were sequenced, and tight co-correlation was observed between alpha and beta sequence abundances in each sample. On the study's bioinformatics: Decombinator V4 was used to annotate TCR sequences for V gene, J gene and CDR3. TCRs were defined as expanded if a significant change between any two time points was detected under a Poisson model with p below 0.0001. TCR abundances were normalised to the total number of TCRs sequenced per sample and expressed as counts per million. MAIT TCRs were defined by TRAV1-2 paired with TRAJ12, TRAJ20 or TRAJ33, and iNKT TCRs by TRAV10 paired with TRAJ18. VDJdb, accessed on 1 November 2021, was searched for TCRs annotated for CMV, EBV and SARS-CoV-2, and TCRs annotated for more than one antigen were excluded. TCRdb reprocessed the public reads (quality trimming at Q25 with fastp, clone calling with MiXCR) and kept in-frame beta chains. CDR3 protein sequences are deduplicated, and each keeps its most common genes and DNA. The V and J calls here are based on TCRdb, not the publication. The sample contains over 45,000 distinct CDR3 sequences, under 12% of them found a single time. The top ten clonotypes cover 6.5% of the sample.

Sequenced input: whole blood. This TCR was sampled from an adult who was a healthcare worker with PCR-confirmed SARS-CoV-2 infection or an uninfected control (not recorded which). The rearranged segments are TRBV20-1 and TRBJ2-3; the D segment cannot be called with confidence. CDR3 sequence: CSAGPTGTDTRYF. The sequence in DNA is TGCAGTGCTGGCCCCACGGGCACAGATACGCGGTATTTT.